This T cell receptor beta chain came from a study of a mutant IDH1 vaccine in newly diagnosed glioma. The table came from immunoSEQ multiplex PCR; TCRdb's copy has only in-frame clones and leaves some out. Among about 69,000 clones listed, around nine tenths were seen once. This clone was detected a few times. No antigen is known for it. CDR3 length: 12 amino acids. Germline V CDR1 and CDR2: LNHNV, YYDKDF (reference sequence). Trimming cost V 6 bases and J 8 bases, with 10 bases left between them. General study findings and limits: Among top peripheral T cell clonotypes, changes seemed unrelated to pseudoprogression.

The time point was: week 35, safety follow-up. Alongside topical imiquimod, each dose of vaccine comprised 300 ug of mutant IDH1 20-mer peptide. The V gene is TRBV15, the J gene TRBJ1-4, with D possibly TRBD1 on 5 matching bases. The clonotype originates from a man between 25 and 39 years old with glioma. The input for sequencing was PBMCs, taken from a glioma patient whose treatment included an IDH1 peptide vaccine. In DNA form, the CDR3 reads TGTGCCACCAGGGGGCAGGGAGAAAAACTGTTTTTT. Translated: CATRGQGEKLFF.